These 31 T cell receptor beta chains were all obtained from the same sample, sequenced in a study of CD8 T cells in Susac syndrome (dated by TCRdb to the late 2010s). Library generation was performed with the immunoSEQ multiplex PCR assay. RNA was extracted using the RNeasy kit, and roughly 0.45 to 1 microgram was reverse transcribed with random hexamers. TCRdb ran its own pipeline on the public reads, namely fastp trimming at Q25 and MiXCR clone calling, and kept in-frame beta chains. CDR3 protein sequences are deduplicated, and each keeps its most common genes and DNA. The sample has roughly 130,000 distinct CDR3 sequences on record, around 94% of them singletons. The ten most abundant clones make up 0.095% to 0.15% of the sample. Sample: CD4+ T cells from PBMCs. The source of these receptors is a human donor with multiple sclerosis.

J is TRBJ1-2 and V is TRBV20-1, with no clear D. Per the germline V gene, CDR1 is DFQATT and CDR2 is SNEGSKA (reference sequence). This CDR3 region has 14 residues. Trimming cost V 3 bases and J 2 bases, with 13 bases left between them. The CDR3 loop reads CSARQQSHNYGYTF. In DNA, the CDR3 is TGCAGTGCTAGGCAGCAGTCCCACAACTATGGCTACACCTTC.

This clonotype was seen once. The chain has TRBV5-1 and TRBJ1-1; no reliable D call. From germline, CDR1 is SGHRS and CDR2 YFSETQ. The ends were cut back, 0 bases at V and 2 bases at J, with 14 bases in the middle. The CDR3 length is 16 residues. The CDR3, as DNA: TGCGCCAGCAGCTTGGCCCAAGCTGGGCGTAACACTGAAGCTTTCTTT. It is translated as CASSLAQAGRNTEAFF. Complete variable domain (other parts from reference TRBV5-1 and TRBJ1-1): KAGVTQTPRYLIKTRGQQVTLSCSPISGHRSVSWYQQTPGQGLQFLFEYFSETQRNKGNFPGRFSGRQFSNSRSEMNVSTLELGDSALYLCASSLAQAGRNTEAFFGQGTRLTVV.

The chain carries TRBV30 and TRBJ2-2; possible D gene TRBD2, 6 bases. CDR1 and CDR2 (germline): GTSNPN, SVGIG (reference sequence). V lost 2 bases and J 4 bases, leaving 23 bases between the germline ends. The CDR3 extends over 18 amino acids. The CDR3 is CAWSPRVRGGTSTGELFF. CDR3 coding DNA: TGTGCCTGGAGTCCCCGGGTGAGGGGAGGTACGAGCACCGGGGAGCTGTTTTTT. Using reference TRBV30 and TRBJ2-2 for the parts outside the CDR3, the full variable domain is SQTIHQWPATLVQPVGSPLSLECTVEGTSNPNLYWYRQAAGRGLQLLFYSVGIGQISSEVPQNLSASRPQDRQFILSSKKLLLSDSGFYLCAWSPRVRGGTSTGELFFGEGSRLTVL.

V usage is TRBV20-1 and J usage is TRBJ1-5; 7 bases agree with TRBD1. The trim removed 5 bases at V and 5 bases at J, leaving 15 bases unmatched. Germline V gene data show CDR1 as DFQATT and CDR2 as SNEGSKA (reference sequence). The CDR3 length is 16 residues. The CDR3 DNA reads TGCAGTGCTGTCCCCCTACCGGGACAGCGCGATCAGCCCCAGCATTTT. Residues: CSAVPLPGQRDQPQHF.

V gene TRBV19 combines with J gene TRBJ1-1; D unresolved. Germline V gene sequence: CDR1 LNHDA, CDR2 SQIVND (reference sequence). The CDR3 runs to 15 residues. The V end lost 0 bases, the J end lost 3 bases, and 11 bases lay between the germline ends. The CDR3 DNA sequence: TGTGCCAGTAGTATAGATGGGGATTGGTACACTGAAGCTTTCTTT. As protein: CASSIDGDWYTEAFF.

The V and J genes are TRBV27 and TRBJ1-5, with D unclear. The CDR3 runs to 12 residues. Germline assignment: CDR1 MNHEY and CDR2 SMNVEV (reference sequence). The V end was cut by 1 base, the J end by 6 bases, with 4 bases between. The CDR3 here is CASSLWGQPQHF. The CDR3 nucleotides read TGTGCCAGCAGTTTATGGGGTCAGCCCCAGCATTTT.

In its sample, this clonotype was seen once. The V gene is TRBV18, the J gene TRBJ2-1; 7 bases are a match to TRBD2. Trimming at V came to 6 bases and at J to 1 base, leaving 6 bases not matched to a gene. The CDR3 has 15 residues. In germline, CDR1 is KGHSH, CDR2 LQKENI. The DNA of the CDR3 is TGTGCCAGCTCCACTAGCGCAAGGTCCTACAATGAGCAGTTCTTC. Its translation is CASSTSARSYNEQFF.

The chain uses TRBV7-8 and TRBJ2-7; D remains unclear. The CDR3 sequence is 15 residues long. Per the germline V gene, CDR1 is SGHVS and CDR2 is FQNEAQ. Between the trimmed V and J ends, which lost 3 bases and 7 bases, there was a span of 19 bases. CDR3 bases: TGTGCCAGCAGCTTGTCCCGTCCGGAGCTGAGTGAGCAGTACTTC. Translated, it gives CASSLSRPELSEQYF.

The chain uses TRBV20-1 and TRBJ1-1; D perhaps matches TRBD1 (6 bases). With 0 bases removed from V and 7 bases from J, the gap between germline ends came to 9 bases. Germline-derived CDR1 and CDR2 are DFQATT and SNEGSKA (reference sequence). This CDR3 has 12 amino acids. The CDR3 loop reads CSAREGGVEAFF. CDR3 in DNA: TGCAGTGCTAGAGAAGGGGGGGTTGAAGCTTTCTTT.

V is TRBV5-8 and J is TRBJ1-5, with TRBD1 matching over 8 bases. The CDR3 is made up of 16 amino acids. Germline V gene data show CDR1 as SGHTS and CDR2 as YDEGEE. Trimming removed 4 bases from V and 1 base from J; junction bases left unmatched: 7. The CDR3 nucleotides read TGTGCCAGCAGCGGGACAGGAGCTCTGAGCAATCAGCCCCAGCATTTT. This sequence encodes CASSGTGALSNQPQHF. The whole variable domain, remainder taken from reference TRBV5-8 and TRBJ1-5, is EAGVTQSPTHLIKTRGQQATLRCSPISGHTSVYWYQQALGLGLQFLLWYDEGEERNRGNFPPRFSGRQFPNYSSELNVNALELEDSALYLCASSGTGALSNQPQHFGDGTRLSIL.

This chain connects TRBV29-1 to TRBJ1-1; the D gene is possibly TRBD1 (5 bases). The CDR3 totals 13 residues. Germline values: CDR1 SQVTM, CDR2 ANQGSEA. V lost 3 bases and J lost 7, with 15 bases in between. This CDR3 is CSVDDSLGDEAFF. The CDR3 nucleotides read TGCAGCGTTGATGACAGCCTTGGGGATGAAGCTTTCTTT.

The chain has TRBV7-9 and TRBJ2-1; D is possibly TRBD1 (6 bases). V was clipped by 1 base and J by 6 bases, with 7 bases between them. Per germline, CDR1 SEHNR and CDR2 FQNEAQ (reference sequence). CDR3 length: 13 amino acids. CDR3 DNA: TGTGCCAGCAGCTTAGACAGGGCCAATGAGCAGTTCTTC. Amino acid sequence: CASSLDRANEQFF.

The rearrangement uses TRBV30 and TRBJ1-1; tentative D call: TRBD1 (5 bases). The V gene's germline CDR1 is GTSNPN and CDR2 SVGIG (reference sequence). CDR3 length: 13 amino acids. V was trimmed by 5 bases and J by 7 bases, leaving 17 bases between them. CDR3 loop: CAWSGGGDREAFF. Written as DNA, the CDR3 is TGTGCCTGGTCTGGCGGGGGGGACCGTGAAGCTTTCTTT.

J is TRBJ1-2 and V is TRBV5-1, with D maybe TRBD1 (6 bases). Germline lookup yields CDR1 SGHRS and CDR2 YFSETQ. The ends were cut back, 2 bases at V and 4 bases at J, with 12 bases in the middle. The CDR3 is made up of 14 amino acids. The CDR3 nucleotides are TGCGCCAGCAGCTTAGGGGACATTGCCTATGGCTACACCTTC. This encodes CASSLGDIAYGYTF.

This chain uses TRBV11-1 with TRBJ1-2; 7 bases fit TRBD1. The CDR3 has 14 residues. Looked up from germline, CDR1 is SGHAT and CDR2 is FQDESV (reference sequence). J lost 8 bases, V lost 10 bases, and 16 bases had no gene match. The CDR3 sequence: CATYRDSLPGGYTF. The CDR3 DNA follows: TGTGCCACCTACCGGGACAGCCTTCCCGGAGGCTACACCTTC.

This clonotype was observed once. The chain uses TRBV6-5 and TRBJ2-7; D call uncertain. The V gene's germline CDR1 is MNHEY and CDR2 SVGAGI. Trimming left V 10 bases short and J 4 bases short, with 11 bases between. The length of the CDR3 is 11 residues. The CDR3 nucleotides read TGTGCCACTTTAGGGTTTTACGAGCAGTACTTC. It codes for CATLGFYEQYF.

This clonotype was observed a single time. This chain uses TRBV10-1 with TRBJ2-5, with 7 positions matching TRBD2. This CDR3 contains 13 residues. J gave up 3 bases and V 7 bases, and 5 bases lay outside the gene matches. The germline V gene encodes CDR1 WNHNN and CDR2 SYGVQD (reference sequence). Written as DNA, the CDR3 is TGCGCCAGCATGGGAGGGAACGAAGAGACCCAGTACTTC. Translated: CASMGGNEETQYF.

This clonotype has a single count. The chain employs TRBV7-2 and TRBJ2-7; possible D gene TRBD1, 6 bases. There are 15 residues in the CDR3. Germline loops: CDR1 SGHTA, CDR2 FQGNSA. The V end was cut by 6 bases, the J end by 3 bases, with 18 bases between. CDR3 DNA: TGTGCCAGCAGGTCATCGTCGGGACAAGGCTACGAGCAGTACTTC. It codes for CASRSSSGQGYEQYF.

The rearrangement links TRBV25-1 to TRBJ2-7, with 9 bases matching TRBD1. This CDR3 is 16 amino acids long. CDR1 MGHDK and CDR2 SYGVNS come from the germline V gene. V trimming: 8 bases; J trimming: 5 bases; junction bases outside the gene matches: 16. The CDR3 sequence is CASSPGGGTGIHEQYF. The CDR3 bases are TGTGCCAGCTCCCCCGGAGGCGGGACAGGGATCCACGAGCAGTACTTC.

V is TRBV3-1 and J is TRBJ2-5; D not resolved. The CDR3 runs to 12 residues. CDR1 is LGHDT and CDR2 is YNNKEL in the germline V gene (reference sequence). V was pared by 0 bases and J by 14 bases, with 13 bases between. CDR3: CASSQDGVSLYF. The CDR3 DNA sequence: TGTGCCAGCAGCCAAGATGGAGTATCCTTATACTTC.

Regarding this clonotype: Compared with germline, one end of the junction differs, possibly owing to a read error. This chain links TRBV7-9 with TRBJ1-3; possible D gene TRBD1, 5 bases. Germline V gene lookup returns CDR1 SEHNR and CDR2 FQNEAQ (reference sequence). CDR3 size: 14 residues. Here the CDR3 reads CASSRDFSENTIYF. The CDR3 DNA follows: TGTGCCAGCAGCCGGGACTTCTCTGAAAACACCATATATTTT.

CDR3 nucleotide sequence: TGCAGCGTTGAGCATCAGGCCACAGATACGCAGTATTTT. Its protein product is CSVEHQATDTQYF. The chain carries TRBV29-1 and TRBJ2-3, with no clear D. V lost 3 bases and J 2 bases, leaving 9 bases between the germline ends. The germline V gene encodes CDR1 SQVTM and CDR2 ANQGSEA. This CDR3 region has 13 residues.

The rearrangement joins TRBV19 to TRBJ1-1, with D unresolved. CDR1 is LNHDA and CDR2 is SQIVND in the germline V gene (reference sequence). V shed 7 bases and J shed 0 bases, with 12 bases lying between them. This CDR3 contains 14 residues. The CDR3 sequence is CASIHTRLNTEAFF. The CDR3 DNA reads TGTGCCAGTATCCATACCCGCCTGAACACTGAAGCTTTCTTT.

The V call is TRBV12-3 or TRBV12-4, the J call TRBJ2-6, with D uncertain. The CDR3 length is 17 residues. Trimming took 2 bases from V and 0 from J, leaving 11 bases between them. The CDR3 protein is CASSLLFIFSGANVLTF. The CDR3, as DNA: TGTGCCAGCAGTTTACTATTCATCTTCTCTGGGGCCAACGTCCTGACTTTC.

DNA for the CDR3: TGTGCCAGCAGTCCCGTGAAAGGGTCTACCGGGGAGCTGTTTTTT. Amino acids: CASSPVKGSTGELFF. The chain has TRBV6-6 and TRBJ2-2; D gene ambiguous. CDR3 length equals 15 residues. The V end was cut by 5 bases, the J end by 5 bases, with 15 bases between. CDR1 and CDR2 (germline): MNHNY, SVGAGI (reference sequence).

This clonotype turned up a few times. V usage is TRBV29-1 and J usage is TRBJ1-1; D is undetermined. Germline loops: CDR1 SQVTM, CDR2 ANQGSEA. V was cut by 4 bases and J by 4 bases, with 7 bases left in between. The CDR3 totals 11 residues. DNA of the CDR3: TGCAGCGTTGTAAGGCGCACTGAAGCTTTCTTT. As protein: CSVVRRTEAFF.

The chain employs TRBV12-3 or TRBV12-4 and TRBJ1-5; weak D call: TRBD1 (6 bases). The CDR3 spans 15 residues. V was pared by 2 bases and J by 2 bases, with 10 bases between. CDR3 sequence reads: CASSLLGGGNQPQHF. DNA for the CDR3: TGTGCCAGCAGTTTACTGGGGGGCGGCAATCAGCCCCAGCATTTT.

V usage is TRBV7-2 and J usage is TRBJ1-5, with a possible D match to TRBD1 (5 bases). Germline values: CDR1 SGHTA, CDR2 FQGNSA. This CDR3 has 17 amino acids. Deletions cut 1 base from V and 0 bases from J, with 13 bases between. The CDR3 nucleotides are TGTGCCAGCAGCTTAGAGCTACAGGCGTATAGCAATCAGCCCCAGCATTTT. This encodes CASSLELQAYSNQPQHF.

Written as DNA, the CDR3 is TGTGCCAGCAGCCAGGGTCGTGGCGAGCAGTACTTC. Its translation: CASSQGRGEQYF. The V call is TRBV3-1, the J call TRBJ2-7; D gene unclear. Germline V gives CDR1 LGHDT, CDR2 YNNKEL (reference sequence). The length of the CDR3 is 12 residues. Trimming took 3 bases from V and 6 from J, leaving 9 bases between them.

This rearrangement joins TRBV30 to TRBJ1-1; D gene ambiguous. The CDR3 length is 13 residues. V was pared by 2 bases and J by 1 base, with 8 bases between. CDR1 is GTSNPN, CDR2 SVGIG, per germline (reference sequence). This CDR3 is CAWSFSRNTEAFF. For the CDR3, the DNA is TGTGCCTGGAGTTTTTCCCGGAACACTGAAGCTTTCTTT.

The chain has TRBV27 and TRBJ2-7; D is possibly TRBD1 or TRBD2 (5 bases each). The CDR3 runs to 15 residues. Trimming cost V 2 bases and J 3 bases, with 14 bases left between them. CDR1 MNHEY and CDR2 SMNVEV come from the germline V gene (reference sequence). Written as DNA, the CDR3 is TGTGCCAGCAGTTTAAAACTAGAGGGGAGCTACGAGCAGTACTTC. Amino acid sequence: CASSLKLEGSYEQYF.